The rows below give T cell receptor beta chains drawn from one sample of a study of blood T cells in healthy people across ages. TCRdb analysed the 5' RACE reads with MiXCR anew, one entry per CDR3 protein. The sample yields 1.5 million to 2 million distinct CDR3 sequences, 28% seen once. Sequenced input: blood. These receptors were taken from a woman in her thirties in good health. The CDR3 runs from the conserved cysteine through the conserved F or W. D genes are given only for firm matches. Expanded clones are given a class, and other clones once, few, many or no size at all.

few,TRBD2,TRBJ2-1,TRBV30,CAWSQRENNEQFF,TGTGCCTGGAGTCAGCGGGAGAACAATGAGCAGTTCTTC
NA,TRBD1,TRBJ2-7,TRBV10-3,CAVSGTGSPCEQYF,TGTGCCGTCAGTGGGACAGGGTCTCCCTGCGAGCAGTACTTC
once,TRBD2,TRBJ2-7,TRBV4-3,CASSPDLAGVFHGQYF,TGCGCCAGCAGCCCGGACCTAGCGGGAGTATTCCACGGGCAGTACTTC
NA,NA,TRBJ2-3,TRBV28,CASSPYNGGDTQYF,TGTGCCAGCAGTCCGTATAACGGAGGAGATACGCAGTATTTT
NA,TRBD2,TRBJ2-1,TRBV3-1,CASSQGLAGARSYNEQFF,TGTGCCAGCAGCCAAGGTCTAGCGGGGGCCCGCTCCTACAATGAGCAGTTCTTC
few,NA,TRBJ1-2,TRBV12-3/TRBV12-4,CASSAGYNYGYTF,TGTGCCAGCAGTGCAGGGTATAACTATGGCTACACCTTC
few,NA,TRBJ2-7,TRBV7-9,CASGGVPYEQYF,TGTGCCAGTGGGGGAGTCCCCTACGAGCAGTACTTC
NA,TRBD2,TRBJ2-2,TRBV6-5,CASTPFGGGSTGELFF,TGTGCCAGCACTCCCTTTGGGGGAGGGAGTACCGGGGAGCTGTTTTTT
NA,NA,TRBJ2-7,TRBV6-5,CASSYADQTHLSYEQYF,TGTGCCAGCAGTTACGCAGATCAGACACACCTCTCCTACGAGCAGTACTTC
NA,NA,TRBJ2-5,TRBV7-8,CASSLTRDEETQYF,TGTGCCAGCAGCTTAACCAGGGATGAAGAGACCCAGTACTTC
NA,TRBD2,TRBJ2-1,TRBV6-1,CASRPRDGRASHNEQFF,TGTGCCAGCAGGCCTCGGGACGGGAGGGCCTCGCACAATGAGCAGTTCTTC
few,NA,TRBJ1-1,TRBV20-1,CSAREINHEAFF,TGCAGTGCTAGAGAAATTAATCATGAAGCTTTCTTT
many,TRBD1,TRBJ2-1,TRBV4-1,CASSQGPGQGWNEQFF,TGCGCCAGCAGCCAAGGTCCGGGACAGGGGTGGAATGAGCAGTTCTTC
NA,NA,TRBJ1-2,TRBV14,CASSQVRESWASGYTF,TGTGCCAGCAGTCAAGTTCGAGAATCGTGGGCGTCCGGCTACACCTTC
NA,NA,TRBJ2-7,TRBV28,CASSFGGTGNHEQYF,TGTGCCAGCAGCTTCGGGGGTACAGGGAACCACGAGCAGTACTTC
NA,NA,TRBJ2-5,TRBV2,CASEPGQETQYF,TGTGCCAGCGAGCCCGGCCAAGAGACCCAGTACTTC
few,TRBD2,TRBJ2-5,TRBV19,CASTLLAGGRNEQYF,TGTGCCAGTACCCTACTAGCGGGGGGTCGTAATGAGCAGTACTTC
few,TRBD2,TRBJ2-7,TRBV29-1,CSGERGGSYNEQYF,TGCAGCGGAGAGCGGGGGGGCTCCTACAATGAGCAGTACTTC
few,NA,TRBJ2-3,TRBV12-3/TRBV12-4,CASSLPLPAAPQYF,TGTGCCAGCAGTTTACCCCTCCCAGCTGCGCCGCAGTATTTT
many,NA,TRBJ2-5,TRBV6-6,CASSYRTETLAQYF,TGTGCCAGCAGTTACAGGACGGAAACTTTGGCGCAGTACTTC
once,NA,TRBJ2-6,TRBV20-1,CSARERQSSGANVRTF,TGCAGTGCCAGAGAGAGGCAAAGCTCTGGGGCCAACGTCCGGACTTTC
NA,NA,TRBJ2-3,TRBV5-5,CASSLLLASLSRATDTQYF,TGTGCCAGCAGCTTGTTGCTAGCCTCTCTTTCCCGGGCCACAGATACGCAGTATTTT
few,NA,TRBJ2-5,TRBV3-1,CASSPPGSMQETQDF,TGTGCCAGCAGCCCTCCGGGTTCCATGCAAGAGACCCAGGACTTC
NA,NA,TRBJ2-1,TRBV30,CAWSRTDRDYNEQFF,TGTGCCTGGAGTAGGACGGACAGAGACTACAATGAGCAGTTCTTC
few,NA,TRBJ1-3,TRBV12-3/TRBV12-4,CASSSGKAIYF,TGTGCCAGCAGTTCGGGAAAGGCCATATATTTT
NA,NA,TRBJ2-3,TRBV7-9,CASSLVSRTADTQYF,TGTGCCAGCAGCTTAGTCTCCAGGACCGCGGATACGCAGTATTTT
NA,TRBD2,TRBJ2-7,TRBV5-6,CASSTTSGSHYEQYF,TGTGCCAGCAGCACTACTAGCGGGAGCCACTACGAGCAGTACTTC
many,TRBD1,TRBJ1-2,TRBV6-5,CASSTGTYGYTF,TGTGCCAGTTCGACAGGGACCTATGGCTACACCTTC
many,TRBD2,TRBJ2-7,TRBV12-3/TRBV12-4,CASTTPGTSSVYEQYF,TGTGCCAGCACTACCCCCGGGACTAGCAGCGTTTACGAGCAGTACTTC
NA,NA,TRBJ1-6,TRBV4-1,CASNQDWGGNSPLHF,TGCGCCAGCAACCAAGATTGGGGAGGGAATTCACCCCTCCACTTT
many,NA,TRBJ2-5,TRBV20-1,CSAPRRGETQYF,TGCAGTGCTCCACGAAGGGGTGAGACCCAGTACTTC
many,TRBD1,TRBJ1-2,TRBV4-1,CASSLRGQGEGNYGYTF,TGCGCCAGCAGCCTACGCGGACAGGGTGAAGGTAACTATGGCTACACCTTC
few,NA,TRBJ2-1,TRBV11-2,CASSRGGGEQFF,TGTGCCAGCAGCCGAGGGGGTGGTGAGCAGTTCTTC
many,TRBD1,TRBJ1-2,TRBV29-1,CSVEETGTEGYTF,TGCAGCGTTGAAGAGACAGGGACTGAGGGCTACACCTTC
NA,NA,TRBJ2-1,TRBV7-9,CASSLSRARGNEQFF,TGTGCCAGCAGCTTATCCAGGGCCAGAGGCAATGAGCAGTTCTTC
few,NA,TRBJ1-1,TRBV24-1,CATSSGREAFF,TGTGCCACCTCCTCAGGCAGGGAAGCTTTCTTT
few,NA,TRBJ2-7,TRBV7-9,CASSLVGEGERDEQYF,TGTGCCAGCAGCTTAGTTGGAGAGGGGGAAAGGGACGAGCAGTACTTC
few,TRBD2,TRBJ2-1,TRBV5-1,CASSHGGGYYNEQFF,TGCGCCAGCAGCCACGGGGGGGGCTACTACAATGAGCAGTTCTTC
NA,TRBD2,TRBJ2-3,TRBV2,CASSTSSGRPDTQYF,TGTGCCAGCAGTACTTCTAGCGGGAGGCCAGATACGCAGTATTTT
many,TRBD2,TRBJ2-1,TRBV27,CASSSIAGGSNEQFF,TGTGCCAGCAGTTCTATAGCGGGAGGGAGCAATGAGCAGTTCTTC
few,TRBD2,TRBJ2-1,TRBV13,CASSSMTSDKTYNEQFF,TGTGCCAGCAGCTCCATGACTAGCGACAAGACCTACAATGAGCAGTTCTTC
NA,TRBD1,TRBJ2-7,TRBV29-1,CSVEAGQGRYERYF,TGCAGCGTTGAAGCGGGACAGGGCCGCTACGAGCGGTACTTC
many,NA,TRBJ2-3,TRBV7-9,CASSLDIPDTQYF,TGTGCCAGCAGCTTAGACATCCCAGATACGCAGTATTTT
NA,NA,TRBJ2-7,TRBV7-9,CASSSPLTGYEQYF,TGTGCCAGCAGCTCTCCGTTGACCGGCTACGAGCAGTACTTC
many,TRBD2,TRBJ2-1,TRBV12-3/TRBV12-4,CASRPGLAYNEQFF,TGTGCCAGCAGGCCGGGACTAGCTTACAATGAGCAGTTCTTC